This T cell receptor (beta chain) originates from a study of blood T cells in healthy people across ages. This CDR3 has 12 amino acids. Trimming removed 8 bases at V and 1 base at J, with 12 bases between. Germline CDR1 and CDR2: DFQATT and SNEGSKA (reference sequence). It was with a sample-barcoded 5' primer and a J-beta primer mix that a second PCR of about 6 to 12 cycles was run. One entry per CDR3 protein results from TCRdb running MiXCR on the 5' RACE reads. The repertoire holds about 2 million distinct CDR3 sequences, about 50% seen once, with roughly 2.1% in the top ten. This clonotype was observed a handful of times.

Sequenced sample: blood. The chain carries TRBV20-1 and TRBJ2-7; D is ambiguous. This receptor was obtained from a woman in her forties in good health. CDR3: CSTGGSSYEQYF. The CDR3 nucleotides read TGCAGTACCGGCGGCAGTTCCTACGAGCAGTACTTC.